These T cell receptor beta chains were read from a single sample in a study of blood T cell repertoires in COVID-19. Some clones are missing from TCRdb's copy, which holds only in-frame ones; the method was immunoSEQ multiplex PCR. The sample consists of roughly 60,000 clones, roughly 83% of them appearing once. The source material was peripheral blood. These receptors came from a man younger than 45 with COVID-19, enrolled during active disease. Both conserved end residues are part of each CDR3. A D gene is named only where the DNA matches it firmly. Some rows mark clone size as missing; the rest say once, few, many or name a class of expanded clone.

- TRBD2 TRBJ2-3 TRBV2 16 CASSEESGRAGDTQYF TGTGCCAGCAGTGAAGAGAGCGGGAGGGCCGGAGATACGCAGTATTTT
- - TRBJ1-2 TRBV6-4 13 CASSDSRGSGYTF TGTGCCAGCAGTGACTCGAGAGGGAGCGGCTACACCTTC
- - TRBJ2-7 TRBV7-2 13 CASSGPGSYEQYF TGTGCCAGCAGCGGGCCGGGATCCTACGAGCAGTACTTC
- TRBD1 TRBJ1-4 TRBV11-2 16 CASSRQGALGNEKLFF TGTGCCAGCAGCCGACAGGGGGCGCTGGGTAATGAAAAACTGTTTTTT
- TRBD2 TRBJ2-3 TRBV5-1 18 CASSFRLAGPTSTDTQYF TGCGCCAGCAGCTTTAGACTAGCGGGACCAACTAGCACAGATACGCAGTATTTT
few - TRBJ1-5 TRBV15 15 CATSRDIWGRAAQHF TGTGCCACCAGCAGAGATATTTGGGGCAGGGCTGCCCAGCATTTT
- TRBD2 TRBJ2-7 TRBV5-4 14 CASSLRGLAAAQYF TGTGCCAGCAGCTTGCGGGGACTAGCGGCAGCCCAGTACTTC
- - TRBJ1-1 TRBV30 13 CAWSGNSNTEAFF TGTGCCTGGAGTGGGAACAGTAACACTGAAGCTTTCTTT
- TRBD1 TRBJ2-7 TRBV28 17 CASSSSYRTGPFCEQYF TGTGCCAGCAGTTCCAGCTACAGGACAGGGCCGTTTTGCGAGCAGTACTTC
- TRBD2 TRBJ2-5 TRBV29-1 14 CSVYGLAGAETQYF TGCAGCGTTTACGGGCTAGCGGGAGCAGAGACCCAGTACTTC
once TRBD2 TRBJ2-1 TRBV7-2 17 CASSVRSGRGEYNEQFF TGTGCCAGCAGCGTACGTAGCGGGAGGGGGGAATACAATGAGCAGTTCTTC
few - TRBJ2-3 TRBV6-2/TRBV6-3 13 CASSQTSTDTQYF TGTGCCAGCAGCCAGACTAGCACAGATACGCAGTATTTT
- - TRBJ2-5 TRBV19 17 CASSKHREKVAKETQYF TGTGCCAGTAGTAAACACAGGGAGAAGGTAGCCAAAGAGACCCAGTACTTC
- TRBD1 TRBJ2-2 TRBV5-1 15 CASRDRGRGTGELFF TGCGCCAGCAGAGACAGGGGGAGAGGCACCGGGGAGCTGTTTTTT
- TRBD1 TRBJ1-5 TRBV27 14 CASSLSGQGQPQHF TGTGCCAGCAGTTTATCGGGACAGGGCCAGCCCCAGCATTTT
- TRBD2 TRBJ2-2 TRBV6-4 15 CASSRGLANTGELFF TGTGCCAGCAGTCGGGGACTAGCTAACACCGGGGAGCTGTTTTTT
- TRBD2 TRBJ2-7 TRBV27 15 CASSFSLAASYEQYF TGTGCCAGCAGTTTTTCACTAGCGGCCAGCTACGAGCAGTACTTC
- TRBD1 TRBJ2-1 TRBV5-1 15 CASSLAGTGGNEQFF TGCGCCAGCAGCTTGGCCGGGACAGGGGGCAATGAGCAGTTCTTC
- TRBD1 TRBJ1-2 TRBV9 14 CASSPRQGIRGYTF TGTGCCAGCAGCCCACGACAGGGGATTCGCGGCTACACCTTC
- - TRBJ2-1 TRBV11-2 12 CASSLSADEQFF TGTGCCAGCAGCTTATCGGCGGATGAGCAGTTCTTC
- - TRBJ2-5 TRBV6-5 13 CASTSTGPETQYF TGTGCCAGCACCTCGACAGGACCAGAGACCCAGTACTTC
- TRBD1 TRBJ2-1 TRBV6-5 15 CASSYYGTGTNEQFF TGTGCCAGCAGTTACTACGGGACAGGGACGAATGAGCAGTTCTTC
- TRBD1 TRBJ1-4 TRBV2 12 CASSWTGGKLFF TGTGCCAGCAGTTGGACAGGGGGAAAACTGTTTTTT
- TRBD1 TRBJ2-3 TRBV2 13 CASSTGSTDTQYF TGTGCCAGTTCGACAGGGAGCACAGATACGCAGTATTTT
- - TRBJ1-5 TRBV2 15 CASSELGGSNQPQHF TGTGCCAGCAGTGAGCTGGGGGGGAGCAATCAGCCCCAGCATTTT
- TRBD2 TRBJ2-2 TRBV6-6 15 CASRPLAGGTGELFF TGTGCCAGCAGACCACTAGCGGGAGGCACCGGGGAGCTGTTTTTT